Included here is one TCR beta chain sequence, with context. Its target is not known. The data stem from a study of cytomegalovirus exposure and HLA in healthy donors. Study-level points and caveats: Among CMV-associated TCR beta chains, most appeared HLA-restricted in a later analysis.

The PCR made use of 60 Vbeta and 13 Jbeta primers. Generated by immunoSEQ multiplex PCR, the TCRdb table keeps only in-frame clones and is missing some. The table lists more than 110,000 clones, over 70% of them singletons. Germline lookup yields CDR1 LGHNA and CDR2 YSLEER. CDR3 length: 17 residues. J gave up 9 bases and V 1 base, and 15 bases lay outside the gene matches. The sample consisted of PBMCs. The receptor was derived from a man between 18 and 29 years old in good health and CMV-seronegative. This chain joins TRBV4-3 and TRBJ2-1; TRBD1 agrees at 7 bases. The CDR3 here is CASSQGSKGQTHGEQFF. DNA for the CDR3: TGCGCCAGCAGCCAAGGATCTAAGGGACAGACTCACGGTGAGCAGTTCTTC.